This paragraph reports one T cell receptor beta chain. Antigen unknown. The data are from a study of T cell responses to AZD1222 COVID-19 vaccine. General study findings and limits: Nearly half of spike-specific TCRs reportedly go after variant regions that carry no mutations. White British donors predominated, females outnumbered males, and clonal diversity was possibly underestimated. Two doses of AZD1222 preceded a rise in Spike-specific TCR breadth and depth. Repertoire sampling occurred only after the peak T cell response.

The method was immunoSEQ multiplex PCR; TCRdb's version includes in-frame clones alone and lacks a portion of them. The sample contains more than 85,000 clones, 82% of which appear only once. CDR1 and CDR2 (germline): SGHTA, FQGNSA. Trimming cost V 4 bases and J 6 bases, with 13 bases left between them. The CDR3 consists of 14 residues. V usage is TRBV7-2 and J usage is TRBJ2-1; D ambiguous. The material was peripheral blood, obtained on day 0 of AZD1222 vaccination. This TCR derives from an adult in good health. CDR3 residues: CASSSSDPTNEQFF. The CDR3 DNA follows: TGTGCCAGCAGCTCCTCCGACCCAACCAATGAGCAGTTCTTC.